Following are 12 T cell receptor beta chains from one sample sequenced in a study of blood T cell repertoires in COVID-19. This table comes from immunoSEQ multiplex PCR, and its TCRdb copy is limited to in-frame clones, with some not included. The sample lists tens of thousands of clones, 91% occurring once. Sequencing was performed on peripheral blood. The source of these receptors is a human donor in a cohort sampled during active COVID-19.

V usage is TRBV5-6 and J usage is TRBJ1-4, with TRBD1 matching over 7 bases. The length of the CDR3 is 14 residues. After removal of 1 base from V and 7 bases from J, the junction contained 4 bases not matched to a gene. Germline values: CDR1 SGHDT, CDR2 YYEEEE. CDR3 residues: CASSLRGRFEKLFF. CDR3 nucleotides: TGTGCCAGCAGCTTGAGGGGGCGATTTGAAAAACTGTTTTTT. Full variable domain (rest looked up from reference TRBV5-6 and TRBJ1-4): DAGVTQSPTHLIKTRGQQVTLRCSPKSGHDTVSWYQQALGQGPQFIFQYYEEEERQRGNFPDRFSGHQFPNYSSELNVNALLLGDSALYLCASSLRGRFEKLFFGSGTQLSVL.

This clone occurred a few times. The V gene is TRBV7-3, the J gene TRBJ1-6; D is unclear. The V end lost 2 bases, the J end lost 13 bases, and 18 bases lay between the germline ends. Germline V lookup: CDR1 SGHTA, CDR2 FQGTGA. This CDR3 contains 15 residues. The CDR3 region is CASSLSHGPESPLHF. The CDR3 bases are TGTGCCAGCAGCTTATCCCACGGCCCGGAGTCCCCCCTCCACTTT.

The V call is TRBV19, the J call TRBJ1-4, with TRBD1 identical over 10 bases. The CDR3 covers 14 residues. The V gene's germline CDR1 is LNHDA and CDR2 SQIVND (reference sequence). J lost 5 bases, V lost 4 bases, and 1 base had no gene match. The CDR3: CASSRGQGNEKLFF. The CDR3 coding sequence is TGTGCCAGTAGTAGGGGACAGGGGAATGAAAAACTGTTTTTT.

This chain connects TRBV24-1 to TRBJ2-1; TRBD2 aligns across 14 bases. Germline CDR1 is KGHDR and CDR2 is SFDVKD. The trim removed 1 base at V and 7 bases at J, leaving 2 bases unmatched. The CDR3 extends over 16 amino acids. CDR3 protein: CATSDLGTSGSNEQFF. CDR3 DNA sequence: TGTGCCACCAGTGATTTAGGGACTAGCGGGAGTAATGAGCAGTTCTTC.

The J gene is TRBJ1-2, the V gene TRBV9, with 7 bases aligning to TRBD1. V was clipped by 3 bases and J by 7 bases; unmatched bases: 3. CDR1 and CDR2 (germline): SGDLS, YYNGEE. The CDR3 covers 12 residues. DNA for the CDR3: TGTGCCAGCAGCGCTCAGGGGGGTGGCTACACCTTC. It encodes CASSAQGGGYTF.

The chain employs TRBV25-1 and TRBJ1-1, with D perhaps TRBD1 (5 bases). V shed 3 bases and J shed 3 bases, with 8 bases lying between them. The CDR3 spans 13 residues. The germline CDR1 and CDR2 sequences are MGHDK and SYGVNS. The CDR3 nucleotides read TGTGCCAGCAGTGACGCGGGGCACACTGAAGCTTTCTTT. Its protein product is CASSDAGHTEAFF.

The genes are TRBV5-1 and TRBJ1-3, with unresolved D. CDR3 length: 14 residues. V lost 4 bases and J lost 4, with 12 bases in between. Looked up from germline, CDR1 is SGHRS and CDR2 is YFSETQ. CDR3 in amino acids: CASSPGRYGNTIYF. The CDR3 DNA follows: TGCGCCAGCAGCCCTGGGAGGTACGGAAACACCATATATTTT.

This chain links TRBV2 with TRBJ2-2, with D tentatively TRBD2 (6 bases). Germline V gene lookup returns CDR1 SNHLY and CDR2 FYNNEI. The ends were cut back, 6 bases at V and 0 bases at J, with 17 bases in the middle. This CDR3 region has 17 residues. DNA for the CDR3: TGTGCCAGCAGGCGGGGCGGGACGATGACGAACACCGGGGAGCTGTTTTTT. It encodes CASRRGGTMTNTGELFF.

The DNA for the CDR3 is TGTGCCAGCAGCTTAGTCAGTTCCAACACTGAAGCTTTCTTT. Protein sequence: CASSLVSSNTEAFF. This rearrangement joins TRBV7-8 to TRBJ1-1; D unclear. This CDR3 region has 14 residues. Trimming took 1 base from V and 2 from J, leaving 8 bases between them. CDR1 SGHVS and CDR2 FQNEAQ come from the germline V gene. The full variable domain, in which reference TRBV7-8 and TRBJ1-1 provide the parts outside the CDR3, is GAGVSQSPRYKVAKRGQDVALRCDPISGHVSLFWYQQALGQGPEFLTYFQNEAQLDKSGLPSDRFFAERPEGSVSTLKIQRTQQEDSAVYLCASSLVSSNTEAFFGQGTRLTVV.

This clone has only one observation. The J gene is TRBJ1-2, the V gene TRBV28, with a tentative D call TRBD1 (6 bases). CDR3 length: 17 amino acids. V lost 0 bases and J 8 bases, leaving 22 bases between the germline ends. The germline CDR1 and CDR2 sequences are MDHEN and SYDVKM. The CDR3 here is CASSLWEIGQTQGGYTF. As DNA, the CDR3 is TGTGCCAGCAGTTTATGGGAAATTGGACAGACTCAAGGGGGCTACACCTTC.

The CDR3 DNA sequence: TGTGCCAGCACTAGCGGGGGGGTGCCCGGGACGCAGTATTTT. This encodes CASTSGGVPGTQYF. This chain joins TRBV28 and TRBJ2-3, with 12 nucleotides matching TRBD2. The CDR3 length is 14 residues. In germline, CDR1 is MDHEN, CDR2 SYDVKM. Trimming at V came to 7 bases and at J to 9 bases, leaving 8 bases not matched to a gene.

The sample holds a few counts of this clone. J is TRBJ1-1 and V is TRBV19; 8 positions agree with TRBD1. Germline lookup yields CDR1 LNHDA and CDR2 SQIVND (reference sequence). Germline trimming cut 3 bases from V and 1 base from J; bases unmatched to any gene: 4. The CDR3 contains 15 residues. Here the CDR3 reads CASSIGTGANTEAFF. The CDR3 nucleotides read TGTGCCAGTAGTATTGGGACAGGAGCGAACACTGAAGCTTTCTTT.